The clone carrying this T cell receptor beta chain was seen only a few times. Its antigen remains unknown. The CDR3 is made up of 14 amino acids. V lost 4 bases, J lost 4 bases, and 10 bases lay in between. Looked up from germline, CDR1 is SNHLY and CDR2 is FYNNEI. The entry originates in a study of cytomegalovirus exposure and HLA in healthy donors. Study details: The early release's HLA-typed donors yielded some 85 million unique TCRs. Most genotyped donors, around four fifths of 300 to 400, had Caucasian-associated genetic ancestry.

Study-level results: Among TCR beta chains, those listed as cytomegalovirus-associated numbered some 160. Analyzed later, association rates of TCRs varied across HLA loci, with DRB1 most and HLA-C fewest.

The PCR had 60 Vbeta and 13 Jbeta primers. TCRdb's table, derived via immunoSEQ multiplex PCR, lists solely in-frame clones and lacks some. The data show about 140,000 clones, roughly 72% seen once. The V gene is TRBV2, the J gene TRBJ2-2; a weak D match, TRBD1 (6 bases). The sequenced sample consisted of PBMCs. This sequence was found in a man aged 40-49 years in good health and CMV-seronegative. CDR3 sequence: CASSVEGVTGELFF. In nucleotides, the CDR3 is TGTGCCAGCAGTGTTGAGGGGGTCACCGGGGAGCTGTTTTTT.